This TCR beta chain was documented in a study of blood T cell repertoires in COVID-19. Study-level background: Sites in the United States, Italy and Spain provided acute and convalescent COVID-19 samples.

Per the original methods: Using reference gene primer amplification, nucleated cell counts were estimated. Assay: immunoSEQ multiplex PCR; the TCRdb copy retains only in-frame clones and omits some. V, J and clone size are taken as reported in that table, and D and trimming were inferred from the DNA itself. Of 65,000 or so clones detected, about 75% appear once; the ten largest clones hold 51%. Residents of 24 US areas, aged about 18 to 89 years, made up the participants. Contact with a PCR-confirmed or clinician-diagnosed COVID-19 case occurred within 2 weeks of entry. V lost 5 bases to trimming and J lost 0 bases, with 10 bases between them. The CDR3 is 14 residues long. Germline assignment: CDR1 SGHTA and CDR2 FQGNSA.

J is TRBJ1-1 and V is TRBV7-2, with TRBD1 as a possible D gene (5 bases). The sequenced sample consisted of PBMCs or T cells enriched from blood (not recorded which). The origin of this receptor is a woman aged 55-70 years who had been exposed to COVID-19. The DNA for the CDR3 is TGTGCCAGCAGCCCGCCAGGGATGAACACTGAAGCTTTCTTT. Translating gives CASSPPGMNTEAFF. The full variable domain, rest sourced from reference TRBV7-2 and TRBJ1-1, is GAGVSQSPSNKVTEKGKDVELRCDPISGHTALYWYRQSLGQGLEFLIYFQGNSAPDKSGLPSDRFSAERTGGSVSTLTIQRTQQEDSAVYLCASSPPGMNTEAFFGQGTRLTVV.